These 14 T cell receptor beta chains came from one sample sequenced in a study of tumor-infiltrating lymphocytes in primary liver carcinoma. With a constant-region primer, TCR beta cDNA was made from approximately 520 ng of total RNA. Libraries for TCR beta were built through three nested multiplex PCR rounds, which together made up a slightly modified ARM-PCR procedure. The two initial PCR rounds, nine to eleven cycles each, used TRBV1-TRBV30 forward and C-beta reverse primers. TCRdb reprocessed the multiplex PCR reads with MiXCR, giving one entry per CDR3 protein. The sample includes fewer than 400,000 distinct CDR3 sequences, 65% seen only once; the top ten take roughly 10%. Unsorted whole blood supplied the blood RNA, and germline DNA was isolated too. Sequenced sample: peripheral blood. These receptor sequences come from a man aged 40-55 years with primary liver carcinoma and hepatitis B virus infection.

V is TRBV5-1 and J is TRBJ2-7; D may be TRBD2 (5 bases). There are 13 residues in the CDR3. With 5 bases removed from V and 5 bases from J, the gap between germline ends came to 14 bases. The germline gives CDR1 SGHRS, CDR2 YFSETQ. CDR3 nucleotide sequence: TGCGCCAGCAGAGCCAACGCGGGCCACGAGCAGTACTTC. Translation: CASRANAGHEQYF. The full variable domain, its missing parts supplied by reference TRBV5-1 and TRBJ2-7, is KAGVTQTPRYLIKTRGQQVTLSCSPISGHRSVSWYQQTPGQGLQFLFEYFSETQRNKGNFPGRFSGRQFSNSRSEMNVSTLELGDSALYLCASRANAGHEQYFGPGTRLTVT.

Comments on this clonotype: This may arise from a read error, as a much more abundant clone is one base away. This chain joins TRBV6-5 and TRBJ2-1, with TRBD1 identical over 8 bases. V shed 5 bases, J shed 7 bases, and the junction held 10 bases outside the gene matches. Germline V gene lookup returns CDR1 MNHEY and CDR2 SVGAGI. CDR3 size: 15 residues. CDR3 DNA sequence: TGTGCCAGCAGTCCCCGGACAGGGTGGGGAAATGAGCAGTTCTTC. This translates into CASSPRTGWGNEQFF.

V and J are TRBV30 and TRBJ2-1, with D perhaps TRBD2 (6 bases). CDR3 length: 16 amino acids. CDR1 and CDR2 from the germline V gene are GTSNPN and SVGIG (reference sequence). V was pared by 4 bases and J by 4 bases, with 20 bases between. In nucleotides, the CDR3 is TGTGCCTGGATTTCAGGGCCGCGGGGCCCTTACAATGAGCAGTTCTTC. Residues: CAWISGPRGPYNEQFF.

Ten or more counts support this clonotype. The V and J genes are TRBV10-3 and TRBJ2-5, with D possibly being TRBD1 or TRBD2 (5 bases each). The CDR3 loop spans 17 amino acids. CDR1 is ENHRY, CDR2 SYGVKD, per germline. V lost 6 bases and J lost 1, with 21 bases in between. CDR3 region: CAISKGRQNPSQETQYF. The CDR3 coding sequence is TGTGCCATCAGCAAGGGACGCCAGAACCCGAGCCAAGAGACCCAGTACTTC.

The chain carries TRBV6-2 or TRBV6-3 and TRBJ2-2; no definite D call. The CDR3 contains 17 residues. CDR1 is MNHEY, CDR2 SVGEGT, per germline. V dropped 1 base and J dropped 2 bases, with 14 bases sitting between them. CDR3 nucleotide sequence: TGTGCCAGCAGTTACTTGAGTAGTCTACTAAACACCGGGGAGCTGTTTTTT. Protein product: CASSYLSSLLNTGELFF.

Of note for this clonotype: The junction departs from germline at one end; a sequencing error may be responsible. The chain is built from TRBV28 and TRBJ2-5; a possible D gene is TRBD1 (5 bases). Germline loops: CDR1 MDHEN, CDR2 SYDVKM. The CDR3 loop spans 13 amino acids. In DNA form, the CDR3 reads TGTGCCAGCAGTTTACAGGGTCAAGAGGCCCAGTACTTC. It is translated as CASSLQGQEAQYF.

To note about this clonotype: Possible read error: a much larger clone is one base away. CDR3 in DNA: TGTGCCAGCAGTTTAAAATCCGGGACTAAAAACATTGAAGCTTTCTTT. This translates into CASSLKSGTKNIEAFF. The rearrangement uses TRBV6-6 and TRBJ1-1, with D perhaps matching TRBD1 (5 bases). Germline V gene data show CDR1 as MNHNY and CDR2 as SVGAGI (reference sequence). CDR3 length: 16 residues.

Ten or more counts support this clonotype. This chain joins TRBV6-2 or TRBV6-3 and TRBJ2-7, with 10 nucleotides matching TRBD2. Germline values: CDR1 MNHEY, CDR2 SVGEGT. The CDR3 extends over 17 amino acids. The junction had 11 bases not matched to a gene; V was cut back by 1 base and J by 5 bases. Here the CDR3 reads CASSYFASGSPTHEQYF. CDR3 bases: TGTGCCAGCAGTTACTTTGCTAGCGGGAGCCCGACCCACGAGCAGTACTTC.

Turning to this clonotype: The junction departs from germline at one end; a sequencing error may be responsible. This sequence joins TRBV6-2 or TRBV6-3 and TRBJ2-7; 8 nucleotides match TRBD1. The CDR3 covers 14 residues. In germline, CDR1 is MNHEY, CDR2 SVGEGT. This chain's CDR3 is CASSLRDRTHDQYF. The CDR3 DNA reads as TGTGCCAGCAGCCTCCGGGACAGGACCCACGATCAGTACTTC.

Concerning this clonotype: A read error may account for a junction end that differs from germline. This chain connects TRBV11-2 to TRBJ2-3; 8 bases are a match to TRBD2. The germline V gene has CDR1 SGHAT and CDR2 FQNNGV. This CDR3 contains 16 residues. In nucleotides, the CDR3 is TGTACCAGCAGCTGTCGTAGCGGGAACTCAGGAGATACGCAGTATTTT. Translating gives CTSSCRSGNSGDTQYF. Full variable domain (remainder filled in from reference TRBV11-2 and TRBJ2-3): EAGVAQSPRYKIIEKRQSVAFWCNPISGHATLYWYQQILGQGPKLLIQFQNNGVVDDSQLPKDRFSAERLKGVDSTLKIQPAKLEDSAVYLCTSSCRSGNSGDTQYFGPGTRLTVL.

This clonotype has a handful of counts. The chain is built from TRBV6-5 and TRBJ2-7, with unresolved D. The CDR3 is 14 amino acids. Germline CDR1 MNHEY, CDR2 SVGAGI. V lost 6 bases and J lost 2, with 14 bases in between. As DNA, the CDR3 is TGTGCCAGCAGGCAAGGGCAGACGGCCTACGAGCAGTACTTC. It translates to CASRQGQTAYEQYF.

As to this clonotype: A clone one base away is much larger, so this may be a read error. V gene TRBV6-2 or TRBV6-3 combines with J gene TRBJ2-1; possibly TRBD2 for D (6 bases). CDR3 length: 17 residues. Germline lookup yields CDR1 MNHEY and CDR2 SVGEGT. The CDR3 loop reads CASSPPGTLLNYNGQFF. DNA for the CDR3: TGTGCCAGCAGTCCTCCCGGGACTCTACTCAACTACAATGGGCAGTTCTTC.

On this clonotype itself: A much larger clone is a single base away; this may be a read error. V and J are TRBV6-1 and TRBJ1-5, with 7 bases identical to TRBD1. The CDR3 runs to 15 residues. Germline V lookup: CDR1 MNHNS, CDR2 SASEGT. The CDR3 nucleotides read TGTGCCGCAGCGGACAGGCTAGACAGCAATCAGCCCCTGCATTTT. It specifies CAAADRLDSNQPLHF.

Comments on this clonotype: Germline and junction disagree at one end, which may indicate a read error. The chain joins TRBV4-1 to TRBJ2-2; D gene unclear. The CDR3 has 12 amino acids. Germline CDR1 is MGHRA and CDR2 is YSYEKL. CDR3 in amino acids: CANSRSTGELFF. CDR3 nucleotide sequence: TGCGCCAACAGCAGATCCACCGGGGAGCTGTTTTTT.